This TCR beta chain was profiled in a study of shared clonotypes between healthy human individuals. Looking at the study overall: Researchers assigned three CD4 naive, three CD4 memory, two CD8 naive and one CD8 memory plate to each donor.

V was pared by 8 bases and J by 0 bases, with 2 bases of the junction left unmatched. Germline V lookup: CDR1 SGHNT, CDR2 YENEEA. The CDR3 runs 13 residues. Under the authors' procedure: Quality scores were absent from the junction-only immunoSEQ sequences, so filtering differed. Repertoires were generated with immunoSEQ multiplex PCR, while TCRdb's copy carries only in-frame clones and drops some. From that table come the V and J calls and clone size; the DNA was used to work out D and trimming. The sample contains over a million clones, about 84% of which appear only once. Sequencing input: memory CD4+ T cells from PBMCs. The subset is: CD45RA-negative fraction. The sequence came from a man between 18 and 29 years old in good health. Some clones in this sample may be carry-over from other donors' samples. V and J are TRBV11-3 and TRBJ2-3, with 7 bases lining up with TRBD1. The CDR3 sequence: CASQGESTDTQYF. The CDR3, as DNA: TGTGCCAGCCAGGGGGAAAGCACAGATACGCAGTATTTT.